This record covers a single T cell receptor beta chain. CDR1 is LGHNA and CDR2 is YSLEER in the germline V gene. V trimming: 3 bases; J trimming: 0 bases; junction bases outside the gene matches: 1. This CDR3 contains 15 residues. This was the immunoSEQ v3 assay. Assay: immunoSEQ multiplex PCR; the TCRdb copy retains only in-frame clones and omits some. The sample lists 16,000 or so clones; about 68% were seen once. The sample's time point: pre-treatment sample, taken before nivolumab and TIL therapy. This record belongs to a study of TIL therapy for anti-PD-1-resistant metastatic lung cancer. Study-wide background: By whole-exome sequencing, median non-synonymous tumor mutation burden was approximately 1.4 mutations per megabase.

Material: blood, obtained at baseline. This clonotype was sampled from a person aged 25 to 85 with non-small cell lung cancer. This chain connects TRBV4-3 to TRBJ1-4, with 7 positions matching TRBD1. CDR3 nucleotide sequence: TGCGCCAGCAGCCATGACAGGGCAACTAATGAAAAACTGTTTTTT. Translated, it gives CASSHDRATNEKLFF.